This TCR beta chain was documented in a study of blood T cell repertoires in COVID-19. Looking at the study overall: Spain, Italy and the United States supplied samples that represented acute and convalescent COVID-19.

Clones were read by immunoSEQ multiplex PCR, and TCRdb kept only the in-frame ones, dropping some. Here the sample spans some 5,900 clones, 85% to 90% being singletons. The sequence derives from a man in his 60s with acute or convalescent COVID-19. The sample taken for sequencing was peripheral blood.

The CDR3 spells CASSDRGSSTDTQYF. CDR3 nucleotides: TGTGCCAGTAGCGACAGGGGATCTAGCACAGATACGCAGTATTTT. The chain recombines TRBV19 with TRBJ2-3, with TRBD1 matching 8 bases. The CDR3 length is 15 residues. V lost 6 bases, J lost 0 bases, and 5 bases stayed unmatched. Germline CDR1 reads LNHDA; CDR2 reads SQIVND (reference sequence).